Listed below are T cell receptor beta chains from one sample, sequenced in a study of T cell changes during pregnancy in multiple sclerosis. TCRdb keeps only in-frame clones here, not all; method: immunoSEQ multiplex PCR. The sample includes around 75,000 clones, approximately 95% of them seen just once. Sequencing was performed on CD4+ T cells from peripheral blood mononuclear cells, taken after pregnancy. Receptors were obtained from a female donor with multiple sclerosis, enrolled in a pregnancy study. Both conserved end residues are part of each CDR3. Fields, in order: V gene, D gene, clone size, J gene, CDR3 protein, CDR3 DNA. A D gene is named only where the DNA matches it firmly. Clone sizes are given selectively: once, few, many, or a class where the clone is expanded.

TRBV2	.	.	TRBJ2-7	CASMRGGGSEQYF	TGTGCCAGCATGAGAGGTGGGGGGAGCGAGCAGTACTTC
TRBV10-3	TRBD2	.	TRBJ2-5	CAIRGTSGSQETQYF	TGTGCCATCAGAGGGACTAGCGGGAGCCAAGAGACCCAGTACTTC
TRBV7-9	.	.	TRBJ2-1	CASSLLTGVSSYNEQFF	TGTGCCAGCAGCTTGCTAACGGGGGTAAGCTCCTACAATGAGCAGTTCTTC
TRBV28	TRBD2	.	TRBJ2-2	CASSLGGSWTGELFF	TGTGCCAGCAGTTTGGGCGGGAGTTGGACCGGGGAGCTGTTTTTT
TRBV6-1	TRBD2	.	TRBJ2-7	CASREVAGGPYEQYF	TGTGCCAGCAGAGAAGTAGCGGGAGGACCCTACGAGCAGTACTTC
TRBV4-1	.	.	TRBJ2-1	CASSQEDTFGNEQFF	TGCGCCAGCAGCCAAGAGGACACTTTTGGCAATGAGCAGTTCTTC
TRBV29-1	TRBD1	.	TRBJ1-4	CSARDRAEKLFF	TGCAGCGCCAGGGACAGGGCGGAAAAACTGTTTTTT
TRBV5-1	.	.	TRBJ2-6	CASSVQGPGLGSGANVLTF	TGCGCCAGCAGCGTCCAGGGCCCAGGGTTGGGCTCTGGGGCCAACGTCCTGACTTTC
TRBV27	TRBD2	once	TRBJ2-1	CASSSWTSGALSYNEQFF	TGTGCCAGCAGTTCCTGGACTAGCGGAGCCCTCTCCTACAATGAGCAGTTCTTC
TRBV28	TRBD1	.	TRBJ2-7	CASSLTRPTGGQYF	TGTGCCAGCAGTTTGACCCGCCCGACAGGGGGCCAGTACTTC
TRBV18	.	few	TRBJ1-1	CASGGAGNTEAFF	TGTGCCAGCGGGGGGGCAGGGAACACTGAAGCTTTCTTT
TRBV5-1	.	.	TRBJ2-7	CASSLTVGSSYEQYF	TGCGCCAGCAGCCTTACAGTTGGGAGCTCCTACGAGCAGTACTTC
TRBV5-4	.	.	TRBJ2-3	CASSLEGREDTQYF	TGTGCCAGCAGCTTGGAAGGCAGGGAAGATACGCAGTATTTT
TRBV5-4	TRBD1	.	TRBJ1-2	CAGRDSYYGYTF	TGTGCCGGCCGGGACAGCTATTATGGCTACACCTTC
TRBV7-2	TRBD2	.	TRBJ2-7	CASSLVGTSGGLVEQYF	TGTGCCAGCAGCTTGGTCGGGACTAGCGGGGGGCTCGTAGAGCAGTACTTC
TRBV18	TRBD2	.	TRBJ2-7	CASSPRLMSGRAAEQYF	TGTGCCAGCTCCCCTAGATTGATGAGCGGGAGGGCGGCCGAGCAGTACTTC
TRBV9	TRBD1	.	TRBJ2-1	CASSVEGGGYNEQFF	TGTGCCAGCAGCGTAGAAGGGGGCGGCTACAATGAGCAGTTCTTC
TRBV5-1	TRBD2	.	TRBJ2-3	CASSLTRLAASQYF	TGCGCCAGCAGCTTAACGAGACTAGCGGCATCCCAGTATTTT
TRBV7-9	TRBD2	.	TRBJ2-1	CASSSGTRNNEQFF	TGTGCCAGCAGCTCCGGGACTAGAAACAATGAGCAGTTCTTC
TRBV28	TRBD2	.	TRBJ2-1	CASSSSGGPSNEQFF	TGTGCCAGCAGTTCCAGCGGGGGGCCCTCCAATGAGCAGTTCTTC
TRBV7-9	TRBD2	.	TRBJ2-3	CASSPGTRSTDTQYF	TGTGCCAGCAGCCCCGGGACTAGAAGCACAGATACGCAGTATTTT
TRBV19	.	.	TRBJ1-5	CASSMGQGNQPQHF	TGTGCCAGTAGTATGGGGCAGGGAAATCAGCCCCAGCATTTT
TRBV7-3	TRBD2	.	TRBJ2-2	CASSLQAGVAGELFF	TGTGCCAGCAGCCTCCAAGCGGGAGTGGCGGGGGAGCTGTTTTTT
TRBV21-1	.	.	TRBJ2-7	CASSRDRGSYEQYF	TGTGCCAGCAGCAGAGACAGGGGTTCATACGAGCAGTACTTC
TRBV18	.	.	TRBJ2-5	CASSPGAGTQYF	TGTGCCAGCTCACCAGGAGCCGGGACCCAGTACTTC
TRBV27	TRBD1	.	TRBJ2-5	CASSWDRGRETQYF	TGTGCCAGCAGTTGGGACAGGGGTAGGGAGACCCAGTACTTC
TRBV19	TRBD1	once	TRBJ2-2	CASRAGGGNTGELFF	TGTGCCAGTAGAGCAGGGGGCGGTAACACCGGGGAGCTGTTTTTT
TRBV5-4	TRBD2	.	TRBJ2-1	CASSSAGGRGEQFF	TGTGCCAGCAGCTCAGCGGGAGGCCGGGGTGAGCAGTTCTTC
TRBV5-6	.	.	TRBJ2-5	CASSPRGLQETQYF	TGTGCCAGCAGCCCCCGAGGACTCCAAGAGACCCAGTACTTC